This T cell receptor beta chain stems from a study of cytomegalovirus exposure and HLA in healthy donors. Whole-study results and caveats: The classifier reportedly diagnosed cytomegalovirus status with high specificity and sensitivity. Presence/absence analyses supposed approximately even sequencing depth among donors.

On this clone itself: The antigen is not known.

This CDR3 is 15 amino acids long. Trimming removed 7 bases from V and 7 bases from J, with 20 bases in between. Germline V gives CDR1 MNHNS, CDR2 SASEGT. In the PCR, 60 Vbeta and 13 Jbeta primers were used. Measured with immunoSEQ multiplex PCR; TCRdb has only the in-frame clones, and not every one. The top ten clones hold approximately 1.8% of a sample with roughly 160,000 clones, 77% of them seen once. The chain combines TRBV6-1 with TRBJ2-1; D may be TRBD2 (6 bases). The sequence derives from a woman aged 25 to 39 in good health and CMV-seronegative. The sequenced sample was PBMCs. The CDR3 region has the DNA TGTGCCAGCATGGGTGAGGGAAGGAGGGATAATGAGCAGTTCTTC. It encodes CASMGEGRRDNEQFF.